This TCR beta chain appears in the sequencing data of a study of blood T cells in healthy people across ages. Study findings and constraints: Not knowing donor CMV status may have confounded expanded clonotype changes.

PCR was performed a second time for 7 to 11 cycles using a sample-barcoded 5' primer and a J-beta primer mix. TCRdb re-analysed the 5' RACE reads in MiXCR, keeping a single row per CDR3 protein. The table has about 1.8 million distinct CDR3 sequences, roughly 52% seen once. This clonotype was counted only a few times. Its antigen is currently unknown. Germline-derived CDR1 and CDR2 are SQVTM and ANQGSEA. The CDR3 loop spans 14 amino acids. V dropped 7 bases and J dropped 9; count of bases not matched to a gene: 10. Every sample had a minimum of 6 million PBMCs isolated. The gene calls are TRBV29-1 and TRBJ2-1, with 12 bases identical to TRBD2. This receptor was identified in a woman aged 35 to 49 in good health. The sequenced material came from blood. CDR3: CSAGTASGGAEQFF. CDR3 bases: TGCAGCGCGGGTACGGCTAGCGGGGGGGCTGAGCAGTTCTTC.